The present T cell receptor (beta chain) was sequenced within a study of blood T cells in healthy people across ages (dated by TCRdb to between 2015 and 2017). About the investigation overall: In model experiments, roughly one uniquely barcoded TCR beta cDNA molecule per two T cells was captured by template switching. The study measured age-related changes in TCR beta repertoire diversity using deep sequencing normalized with unique cDNA molecular identifiers. Donors were grouped into four age groups: young (average roughly 16 years), middle-aged (approximately 41), aged (approximately 58) and long-lived (roughly 80). Donors of different ages were randomly distributed across sequencing lanes to avoid experimental bias. For two donors (one aged 18 to 29 and one aged 80 or older), the study analyzed two additional independent replicas of 1 million unique cDNA reads from the same blood draw.

The approximately 40 donors, aged roughly 6 to 100 years, were systemically healthy Caucasian individuals from Russia. Around 10 milliliters of peripheral blood were collected from each donor into EDTA-treated Vacutainer tubes. Ficoll-Paque density-gradient centrifugation was used to isolate PBMCs, with at least 6.5 million per sample. Trizol reagent was used to extract total RNA from the PBMCs, yielding at least 5.5 micrograms per sample. For every donor, flow cytometry on a PBMC aliquot measured the percentage of naive CD45RAhigh/CD27high T cells. The paper's findings and limits, for the study overall: Because donor CMV infection status was unknown, age-related changes in expanded clonotypes were potentially confounded. As age increased, observed TCR beta diversity per million T cells dropped in a roughly linear way, and a significant reduction was already evident by age 40. Observed TCR beta diversity correlated strongly with the percentage of naive T cells measured by flow cytometry. Conclusive comparison of naive and antigen-experienced compartments was prevented by the profiling of bulk unsorted PBMCs. Compared with the aged group, more naive CD4+ T cells, fewer expanded clones and increased TCR diversity were shown by the long-lived group, suggesting age selection. Total diversity estimates from one million sequenced T cells were considered lower bounds and underestimates.

Library construction relied on 5' RACE. The sequencer was an Illumina HiSeq 2500. A second PCR of roughly 7 to 12 cycles was performed with a sample-barcoded 5' primer and a J-beta primer mix. Each TCR beta cDNA molecule received a unique molecular identifier from a template-switch 5' adaptor carrying 12 random nucleotides. At least 2.5 million CDR3-containing paired-end reads were obtained from each sample. First-strand cDNA synthesis was performed from all RNA using the Mint cDNA synthesis kit, with priming by a TRBC-specific oligonucleotide. All cDNA was treated with uracil-DNA glycosylase and then went through a first 18-cycle PCR with the universal primers M1SS and BC2_uni_R. The authors processed their data as follows. Normalization of each sample was performed by random selection of 1 million high-quality reads, each carrying a distinct molecular identifier. Instead of being binned into consensus sequences, reads with shared molecular identifiers were discarded. MiTCR, set to a Q25 quality threshold and the strictest error-elimination algorithm, was used for CDR3 identification, clonotype clustering and error correction. A nonparametric unseen species model with Euler transformation was used to estimate a lower bound on total TCR beta diversity. TCRdb cleaned the public reads at Q25 with fastp, built clones with MiXCR and kept in-frame beta chains. Entries that share a CDR3 protein sequence are merged under the most common genes and DNA. The V and J calls and clone size come from TCRdb's table, not from the authors' own analysis. Within this sample are hundreds of thousands of distinct CDR3 sequences, with 40% to 50% of them counted one time only. The ten biggest clones cover roughly a fifth of the sample.

CDR1 and CDR2 were assigned from the germline V gene as MGHDK and SYGVNS. A distance of 13 bases separates the germline ends of V and J, which lose 2 bases and 8 bases respectively. From cysteine to phenylalanine, the CDR3 is 14 amino acids long. The retained sequence is limited to the CDR3, 42 bases, with the frame set at the first base. Concerning this clonotype itself: It lacks a known antigen. The input lacks base qualities; no much larger clone sits a single base away.

The specimen was blood. The chain is assembled from TRBV25-1 and TRBJ2-1; no confident D gene assignment can be made. This clonotype was sampled from a man aged 60-69 years in good health. The DNA sequence is as follows: TGTGCCAGCAGTGAAAGCTACAACCCCGATGAGCAGTTCTTC. Its product reads: CASSESYNPDEQFF.